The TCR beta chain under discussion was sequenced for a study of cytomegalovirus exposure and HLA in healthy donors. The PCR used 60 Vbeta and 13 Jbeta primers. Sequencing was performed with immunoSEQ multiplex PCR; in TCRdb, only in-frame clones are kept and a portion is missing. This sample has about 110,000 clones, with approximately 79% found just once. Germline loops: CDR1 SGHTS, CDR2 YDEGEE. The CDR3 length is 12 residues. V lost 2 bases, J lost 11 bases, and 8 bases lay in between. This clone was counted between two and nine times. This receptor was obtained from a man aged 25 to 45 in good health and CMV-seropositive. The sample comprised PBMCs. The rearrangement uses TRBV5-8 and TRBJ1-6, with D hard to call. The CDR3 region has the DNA TGTGCCAGCAGCTTTTCTTTAGCACCCCTCCACTTT. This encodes CASSFSLAPLHF.